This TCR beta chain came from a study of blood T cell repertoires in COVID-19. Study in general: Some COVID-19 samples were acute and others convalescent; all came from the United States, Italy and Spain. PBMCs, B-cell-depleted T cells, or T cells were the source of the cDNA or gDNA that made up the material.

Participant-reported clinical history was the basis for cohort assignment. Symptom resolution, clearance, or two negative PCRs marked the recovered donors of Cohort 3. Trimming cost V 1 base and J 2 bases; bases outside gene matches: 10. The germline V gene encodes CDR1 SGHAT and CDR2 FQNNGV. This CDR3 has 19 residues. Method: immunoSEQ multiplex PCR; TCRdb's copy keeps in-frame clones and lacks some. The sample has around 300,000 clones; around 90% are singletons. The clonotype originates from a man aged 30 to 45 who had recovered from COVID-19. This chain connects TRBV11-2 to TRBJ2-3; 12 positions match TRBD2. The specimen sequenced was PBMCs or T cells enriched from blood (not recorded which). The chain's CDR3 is CASSLVSGTSGGYTDTQYF. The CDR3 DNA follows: TGTGCCAGCAGCTTAGTATCTGGTACTAGCGGGGGGTACACAGATACGCAGTATTTT.